The following is a T cell receptor beta chain sequence with its context. Assay: immunoSEQ multiplex PCR; the TCRdb copy retains only in-frame clones and omits some. The data show 95,000 to 100,000 clones, around 87% seen once. This sample is drawn from a study of blood T cell repertoires in COVID-19. Trimming took 5 bases from V and 1 from J, leaving 15 bases between them. The CDR3 consists of 15 residues. The germline gives CDR1 SGHRS, CDR2 YFSETQ. The gene calls are TRBV5-1 and TRBJ2-5; a possible D gene is TRBD1 (5 bases). The sequenced sample consisted of peripheral blood. This receptor was obtained from a woman aged 30 to 39 with acute or convalescent COVID-19. Written as DNA, the CDR3 is TGCGCCAGCAGGCCAGACAGTAGGTCCCAAGAGACCCAGTACTTC. This codes for CASRPDSRSQETQYF.